The 30 T cell receptor beta chains listed next were all sequenced from one sample in a study of identical twins. In TCRdb, the 5' RACE reads were re-called with MiXCR into one record per CDR3 protein. Of some 240,000 distinct CDR3 sequences listed, under 12% are singletons. The sequencing sample was made of memory T cells sorted from blood. The receptors originated from a man aged 45 to 65 in good health.

A few counts support this clonotype. The chain has TRBV4-1 and TRBJ1-5; D perhaps matches TRBD1 (5 bases). The CDR3 covers 18 residues. V lost 0 bases and J lost 0, with 15 bases in between. Germline V CDR1 and CDR2: MGHRA, YSYEKL. The CDR3 here is CASSQDGQGPYSNQPQHF. CDR3 DNA: TGCGCCAGCAGCCAAGACGGGCAGGGCCCATATAGCAATCAGCCCCAGCATTTT.

The table lists this clonotype with a few counts. This sequence joins TRBV7-9 and TRBJ2-5; D gene uncertain. Germline CDR1 SEHNR, CDR2 FQNEAQ (reference sequence). The V end lost 4 bases, the J end lost 1 base, and 19 bases lay between the germline ends. The CDR3 runs 17 residues. The CDR3 DNA reads as TGTGCCAGCAGCTCTTATTCAGGTGCCGTTCGCCAAGAGACCCAGTACTTC. The encoded protein is CASSSYSGAVRQETQYF.

This clonotype was detected only once. The chain has TRBV19 and TRBJ2-7; TRBD1 might be the D (6 bases). The germline V and J ends were trimmed by 5 bases and 2 bases, with 13 bases remaining between them. This CDR3 region has 14 residues. CDR1 LNHDA and CDR2 SQIVND come from the germline V gene (reference sequence). CDR3 coding DNA: TGTGCCAGTAGTGCCTTACAGGGAACCTACGAGCAGTACTTC. This translates into CASSALQGTYEQYF.

This clonotype was seen repeatedly, ten times or more. The chain has TRBV6-1 and TRBJ2-1; TRBD2 matches 11 bases. The CDR3 totals 14 residues. Germline trimming cut 6 bases from V and 5 bases from J; bases unmatched to any gene: 3. Germline CDR1 is MNHNS and CDR2 is SASEGT. The CDR3 reads CASRLAGDHNEQFF. The CDR3 DNA reads TGTGCCAGCAGACTAGCGGGAGATCACAATGAGCAGTTCTTC.

In its sample, this clonotype was seen many times. This chain joins TRBV5-8 and TRBJ2-7; D is possibly TRBD1 (5 bases). CDR1 is SGHTS and CDR2 is YDEGEE in the germline V gene. The germline V and J ends were trimmed by 2 bases and 2 bases, with 11 bases remaining between them. The CDR3 loop spans 14 amino acids. DNA for the CDR3: TGTGCCAGCAGCTTCCAGGGTACTACCTACGAGCAGTACTTC. As protein: CASSFQGTTYEQYF.

The chain carries TRBV3-1 and TRBJ1-6; 8 bases line up with TRBD1. Unmatched junction bases numbered 2, after V lost 1 base and J lost 6 bases. This CDR3 is 15 amino acids long. Germline V lookup: CDR1 LGHDT, CDR2 YNNKEL (reference sequence). For the CDR3, the DNA is TGTGCCAGCAGCCAAGTCGGACAGGGTAATTCACCCCTCCACTTT. Translating it yields CASSQVGQGNSPLHF.

This clonotype has ten or more counts. The chain recombines TRBV24-1 with TRBJ1-2, with D maybe TRBD1 (5 bases). Germline lookup yields CDR1 KGHDR and CDR2 SFDVKD. Trimming cost V 6 bases and J 0 bases, with 16 bases left between them. The length of the CDR3 is 16 residues. The CDR3 reads CATSPAFGAPNYGYTF. DNA for the CDR3: TGTGCCACCAGTCCGGCCTTTGGGGCCCCTAACTATGGCTACACCTTC.

This clonotype has at least ten counts. The chain combines TRBV6-2 or TRBV6-3 with TRBJ1-6; no reliable D call. V was shortened by 7 bases and J by 7 bases, with 14 bases between the two germline ends. The CDR3 consists of 14 residues. CDR1 and CDR2 (germline): MNHEY, SVGEGT. The CDR3 loop is CASTSGQPNSPLHF. The CDR3 DNA reads as TGTGCCAGCACGTCGGGCCAGCCAAATTCACCCCTCCACTTT.

This clonotype has ten or more counts. The CDR3 region has the DNA TGTGCCAGCAGCTTAAGTTTTCTTGCGGGACGGCGATTGAACACTGAAGCTTTCTTT. This sequence encodes CASSLSFLAGRRLNTEAFF. The chain couples TRBV11-2 to TRBJ1-1; D is possibly TRBD1 (5 bases). CDR1 is SGHAT, CDR2 FQNNGV, per germline. The V and J ends lost 2 bases and 0 bases respectively, with 22 bases between them. The CDR3 is made up of 19 amino acids.

This clonotype was seen more than once but under ten times. The chain carries TRBV10-3 and TRBJ2-3; perhaps D is TRBD1 or TRBD2 (6 bases each). V was clipped by 0 bases and J by 0 bases, with 10 bases between them. The CDR3 length is 16 residues. Germline CDR1 is ENHRY and CDR2 is SYGVKD. The CDR3 bases are TGTGCCATCAGTGAGTCCGGGGGCTATAGCACAGATACGCAGTATTTT. Translating gives CAISESGGYSTDTQYF.

The sample holds many counts of this clonotype. V usage is TRBV20-1 and J usage is TRBJ1-6; TRBD1 aligns across 9 bases. J was trimmed by 7 bases and V by 6 bases; bases with no gene match: 10. Per germline, CDR1 DFQATT and CDR2 SNEGSKA (reference sequence). The CDR3 consists of 15 residues. The CDR3 here is CSAEKQGARNSPLHF. As DNA, the CDR3 is TGCAGTGCGGAAAAACAGGGGGCGAGGAATTCACCCCTCCACTTT.

This clonotype has at least ten counts. The chain links TRBV12-3 or TRBV12-4 to TRBJ2-1; 8 bases are shared with TRBD1. The CDR3 runs to 17 residues. Trimming took 5 bases from V and 0 from J; bases not matched to a gene: 9. CDR3: CASSPSRDRSSYNEQFF. CDR3 DNA: TGTGCCAGCAGTCCGTCCCGGGACAGGAGCTCCTACAATGAGCAGTTCTTC.

This chain links TRBV7-2 with TRBJ2-5; 11 bases align to TRBD2. CDR3 length: 16 residues. Per germline, CDR1 SGHTA and CDR2 FQGNSA. The J segment lost 4 bases and the V segment lost 3 bases, leaving 7 bases of the junction unmatched. The CDR3 DNA follows: TGTGCCAGCAGCTTCGGTAGCGGGAGGGCCGCAGAGACCCAGTACTTC. Translated, it gives CASSFGSGRAAETQYF. The full variable domain, in which reference TRBV7-2 and TRBJ2-5 provide the parts outside the CDR3, is GAGVSQSPSNKVTEKGKDVELRCDPISGHTALYWYRQSLGQGLEFLIYFQGNSAPDKSGLPSDRFSAERTGGSVSTLTIQRTQQEDSAVYLCASSFGSGRAAETQYFGPGTRLLVL.

This clonotype was picked up a small number of times. The chain employs TRBV5-8 and TRBJ2-3; 9 nucleotides match TRBD2. V was clipped by 4 bases and J by 5 bases; unmatched bases: 8. The CDR3 sequence is 15 residues long. Germline-derived CDR1 and CDR2 are SGHTS and YDEGEE. CDR3 in DNA: TGTGCCAGCAGCCCATCTCAGCGGGGGGAAGATACGCAGTATTTT. Encoded protein: CASSPSQRGEDTQYF.

This clonotype was observed many times. The J gene is TRBJ2-2, the V gene TRBV5-1; weak D call: TRBD2 (7 bases). Germline V gives CDR1 SGHRS, CDR2 YFSETQ. The CDR3 has 18 amino acids. V lost 0 bases, J lost 5 bases, and 20 bases lay in between. CDR3 DNA: TGCGCCAGCAGCTTGGTCGCGGGGGCTCGGAAGGGAACCGGGGAGCTGTTTTTT. This codes for CASSLVAGARKGTGELFF.

Details on this clonotype: Being one base from a much bigger clone, this may be a read error. Here the CDR3 omits its conserved ending phenylalanine or tryptophan, so a read error is the likely source. The chain carries TRBV20-1 and TRBJ1-1; D is perhaps TRBD1 (6 bases). The CDR3 extends over 14 amino acids. The germline V and J ends were trimmed by 3 bases and 5 bases, with 16 bases remaining between them. Germline CDR1 DFQATT, CDR2 SNEGSKA (reference sequence). The CDR3 sequence is CSASGTGMGTEAFL. The CDR3 bases are TGCAGTGCTAGTGGTACAGGGATGGGGACTGAAGCTTTCCTT.

This chain uses TRBV11-2 with TRBJ2-3; 9 bases are shared with TRBD2. Per the germline V gene, CDR1 is SGHAT and CDR2 is FQNNGV. The length of the CDR3 is 17 residues. V lost 5 bases, J lost 7 bases, and 16 bases stayed unmatched. The CDR3 reads CASSRFGGSGGRNTQYF. As DNA, the CDR3 is TGTGCCAGCAGCCGGTTTGGGGGTAGCGGGGGTCGCAATACGCAGTATTTT.

The V gene is TRBV7-8, the J gene TRBJ2-3; D gene ambiguous. The CDR3 totals 16 residues. CDR1 is SGHVS and CDR2 is FQNEAQ in the germline V gene. The V end was cut by 4 bases, the J end by 4 bases, with 18 bases between. The CDR3 DNA follows: TGTGCCAGCAGCTCCACAAGTCGCGTCTCGGCAGATACGCAGTATTTT. Residues: CASSSTSRVSADTQYF.

The table lists this clonotype with many counts. The J gene is TRBJ1-1, the V gene TRBV5-1, with 7 bases matching TRBD1. The CDR3 spans 13 residues. Germline V gene data show CDR1 as SGHRS and CDR2 as YFSETQ. J lost 3 bases, V lost 9 bases, and 8 bases had no gene match. CDR3: CATKYRGDTEAFF. CDR3 nucleotides: TGCGCCACCAAATACAGGGGAGACACTGAAGCTTTCTTT.

This clonotype was seen repeatedly, ten times or more. This rearrangement joins TRBV29-1 to TRBJ1-1, with D unclear. V dropped 5 bases and J dropped 1 base, with 11 bases sitting between them. The CDR3 is 13 residues long. Germline lookup yields CDR1 SQVTM and CDR2 ANQGSEA. The CDR3 region is CSVTRATNTEAFF. CDR3 bases: TGCAGCGTTACGAGAGCGACGAACACTGAAGCTTTCTTT.

This clonotype showed up just a few times. The chain recombines TRBV5-1 with TRBJ1-1, with D tentatively TRBD1 (5 bases). This CDR3 spans 14 amino acids. V lost 4 bases and J lost 5, with 15 bases in between. Germline V gene sequence: CDR1 SGHRS, CDR2 YFSETQ. The CDR3 protein is CASSTGPVPTEAFF. DNA of the CDR3: TGCGCCAGCAGCACGGGACCGGTCCCGACTGAAGCTTTCTTT.

This clonotype was seen at least ten times. V is TRBV5-1 and J is TRBJ2-2; 8 nucleotides align to TRBD2. The CDR3 runs 17 residues. CDR1 and CDR2 (germline): SGHRS, YFSETQ. Trimming removed 0 bases from V and 4 bases from J; junction bases left unmatched: 8. The CDR3 spells CASSLAGTRSSTGELFF. For the CDR3, the DNA is TGCGCCAGCAGCTTGGCCGGGACTAGGTCGTCCACCGGGGAGCTGTTTTTT.

There are a few counts of this clonotype. This chain joins TRBV5-8 and TRBJ2-3; 8 bases agree with TRBD2. Germline V gene lookup returns CDR1 SGHTS and CDR2 YDEGEE. The CDR3 runs to 16 residues. V lost 7 bases and J lost 4; bases outside the gene matches: 14. The CDR3 spells CASRGWLAGFPDTQYF. CDR3 in DNA: TGTGCCAGCCGAGGGTGGCTAGCGGGTTTCCCAGATACGCAGTATTTT.

This clonotype has at least ten counts. Since a much larger clone is just one base distant, this may be a read error. V is TRBV2 and J is TRBJ2-1; D may match TRBD1 or TRBD2 (5 bases each). The CDR3 has 13 amino acids. In germline, CDR1 is SNHLY, CDR2 FYNNEI. The V end lost 6 bases, the J end lost 4 bases, and 10 bases lay between the germline ends. In nucleotides, the CDR3 is TGTGCCAGCAGCCCGGGACCTTACAATGAGCAGTTCTTC. Translating gives CASSPGPYNEQFF.

The chain links TRBV4-2 to TRBJ2-2; D possibly uses TRBD1 or TRBD2 (6 bases each). The CDR3 extends over 16 amino acids. Looked up from germline, CDR1 is LGHNA and CDR2 is YNFKEQ. Trimming pared 1 base from V and 1 base from J, leaving 10 bases between. The CDR3 is CASSQVRGENTGELFF. Here the CDR3 DNA reads TGTGCCAGCAGCCAAGTTAGGGGGGAGAACACCGGGGAGCTGTTTTTT.

About this clonotype: A much larger clone lies one base from this, so it may be a read error. The chain couples TRBV7-2 to TRBJ2-1, with D tentatively TRBD1 or TRBD2 (6 bases each). There are 14 residues in the CDR3. CDR1 SGHTA and CDR2 FQGNSA come from the germline V gene. The CDR3 protein is CASFKGGSYTEQFF. The CDR3 region has the DNA TGTGCCAGCTTTAAGGGGGGCTCCTACACTGAGCAGTTCTTC.

This clonotype was found many times. The CDR3 coding sequence is TGTGCCAGCAGTCAGGGTGTCTATGGCTACACCTTC. Protein sequence: CASSQGVYGYTF. V and J are TRBV6-2 or TRBV6-3 and TRBJ1-2; D is possibly TRBD1 (5 bases). The CDR3 sequence is 12 residues long. The germline gives CDR1 MNHEY, CDR2 SVGEGT. V shed 5 bases and J shed 4 bases, with 8 bases lying between them.

Here the CDR3 reads CASSQDTRSYGYTF. The CDR3 DNA sequence: TGCGCCAGCAGCCAAGACACGAGGAGCTATGGCTACACCTTC. The rearrangement joins TRBV4-1 to TRBJ1-2; D call uncertain. This CDR3 is built from 14 residues. V was pared by 0 bases and J by 4 bases, with 9 bases between. Germline CDR1 reads MGHRA; CDR2 reads YSYEKL.

The V gene is TRBV27, the J gene TRBJ2-1, with 12 bases matching TRBD1. The germline V gene has CDR1 MNHEY and CDR2 SMNVEV (reference sequence). The CDR3 consists of 17 residues. V trimming: 4 bases; J trimming: 4 bases; junction bases outside the gene matches: 8. CDR3 in DNA: TGTGCCAGCAGTTACACGGGACAGGGGGCCGGGTACAATGAGCAGTTCTTC. Translated: CASSYTGQGAGYNEQFF.

This clonotype was picked up a small number of times. The chain employs TRBV6-1 and TRBJ2-3; 10 bases align to TRBD1. Trimming removed 6 bases from V and 1 base from J; junction bases left unmatched: 4. The CDR3 contains 15 residues. From germline, CDR1 is MNHNS and CDR2 SASEGT. The CDR3 here is CASRPGTGGTDTQYF. CDR3 bases: TGTGCCAGCAGACCCGGGACAGGGGGCACAGATACGCAGTATTTT.